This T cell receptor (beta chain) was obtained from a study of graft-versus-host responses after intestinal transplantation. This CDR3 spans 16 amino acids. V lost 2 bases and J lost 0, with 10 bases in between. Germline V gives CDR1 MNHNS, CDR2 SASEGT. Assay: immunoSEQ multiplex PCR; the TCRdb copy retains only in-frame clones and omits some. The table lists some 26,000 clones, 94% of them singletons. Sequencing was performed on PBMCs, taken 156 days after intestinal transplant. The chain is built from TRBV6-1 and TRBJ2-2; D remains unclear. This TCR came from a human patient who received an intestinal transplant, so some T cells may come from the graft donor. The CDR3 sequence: CASSELYEANTGELFF. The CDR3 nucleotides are TGTGCCAGCAGTGAACTTTATGAGGCGAACACCGGGGAGCTGTTTTTT.